These 4 T cell receptor beta chains were all obtained from the same sample, sequenced in a study of blood T cells in healthy people across ages. A second PCR of 7 to 11 cycles used a sample-barcoded 5' primer and a J-beta primer mix. TCRdb re-called the 5' RACE reads with MiXCR, one entry per CDR3 protein. Among fewer than 750,000 distinct CDR3 sequences listed, about 50% were seen once. Sequencing used blood. The receptors come from a woman older than 75 in good health.

Only a few counts were recorded for this clonotype. V and J are TRBV9 and TRBJ2-7, with TRBD1 matching over 7 bases. The germline CDR1 and CDR2 sequences are SGDLS and YYNGEE. The CDR3 spans 14 residues. V shed 6 bases, J shed 0 bases, and the junction held 6 bases outside the gene matches. The CDR3 is CASNADRSSYEQYF. CDR3 bases: TGTGCCAGCAACGCGGACAGGTCCTCCTACGAGCAGTACTTC. Full variable domain (missing parts from reference TRBV9 and TRBJ2-7): DSGVTQTPKHLITATGQRVTLRCSPRSGDLSVYWYQQSLDQGLQFLIQYYNGEERAKGNILERFSAQQFPDLHSELNLSSLELGDSALYFCASNADRSSYEQYFGPGTRLTVT.

The genes are TRBV27 and TRBJ1-2; the D is unclear. This CDR3 is built from 15 residues. Germline CDR1 reads MNHEY; CDR2 reads SMNVEV (reference sequence). V was trimmed by 5 bases and J by 0 bases, leaving 13 bases between them. The CDR3 DNA sequence: TGTGCCAGCAGTCCCTCAGGACGGGCTAACTATGGCTACACCTTC. This encodes CASSPSGRANYGYTF.

V and J are TRBV7-2 and TRBJ1-3; no reliable D call. V was clipped by 3 bases and J by 0 bases, with 12 bases between them. Per the germline V gene, CDR1 is SGHTA and CDR2 is FQGNSA. The length of the CDR3 is 16 residues. The CDR3 sequence is CASSFERGGSGNTIYF. CDR3 nucleotide sequence: TGTGCCAGCAGCTTCGAGCGCGGTGGCTCTGGAAACACCATATATTTT.

CDR3 protein: CASSQAGLTGGSYEQYF. CDR3 DNA sequence: TGCGCCAGCAGCCAAGCAGGTTTGACAGGGGGCTCCTACGAGCAGTACTTC. The chain employs TRBV4-1 and TRBJ2-7, with 9 positions matching TRBD1. This CDR3 is built from 17 residues. Germline lookup yields CDR1 MGHRA and CDR2 YSYEKL. V lost 1 base, J lost 0 bases, and 7 bases stayed unmatched.